Following are 18 T cell receptor beta chains from one sample sequenced in a study of blood T cell repertoires in COVID-19. Here immunoSEQ multiplex PCR was the method, and the copy in TCRdb shows in-frame clones only, minus some. This table holds approximately 100,000 clones, almost 95% found once. The sequenced sample was peripheral blood. Receptor source: a man in his fifties with active COVID-19.

This clone was detected once. The chain joins TRBV27 to TRBJ1-1, with 7 bases aligning to TRBD1. V gave up 6 bases and J gave up 4 bases; unmatched junction bases: 5. The CDR3 loop spans 13 amino acids. Germline CDR1 MNHEY, CDR2 SMNVEV (reference sequence). CDR3 nucleotide sequence: TGTGCCAGCAGATTCGGGGACAGCACTGAAGCTTTCTTT. Translating gives CASRFGDSTEAFF.

The rearrangement uses TRBV24-1 and TRBJ1-4; the D is unclear. Germline V lookup: CDR1 KGHDR, CDR2 SFDVKD. The CDR3 length is 14 residues. V lost 4 bases to trimming and J lost 0 bases, with 5 bases between them. The CDR3 bases are TGTGCCACCAGTGACGGTGCAACTAATGAAAAACTGTTTTTT. Protein: CATSDGATNEKLFF.

The genes are TRBV24-1 and TRBJ1-1; 7 bases agree with TRBD1. The CDR3 extends over 15 amino acids. CDR1 is KGHDR, CDR2 SFDVKD, per germline. Losses at the gene ends were 4 bases for V and 1 base for J; bases not matched to a gene: 5. CDR3 residues: CATSETGTENTEAFF. CDR3 coding DNA: TGTGCCACCAGTGAAACCGGGACAGAGAACACTGAAGCTTTCTTT.

The chain couples TRBV3-1 (or the pseudogene TRBV3-2) to TRBJ2-7; no clear D gene. Per germline, CDR1 LGHDT and CDR2 YNNKEL (reference sequence). The CDR3 spans 15 residues. Trimming cost V 3 bases and J 5 bases, with 17 bases left between them. The DNA for the CDR3 is TGTGCCAGCAGCCAGGCCGTTGGAGCTTCCAACGAGCAGTACTTC. It encodes CASSQAVGASNEQYF.

The chain carries TRBV5-1 and TRBJ1-5; 9 positions agree with TRBD1. This CDR3 comprises 15 residues. Germline V CDR1 and CDR2: SGHRS, YFSETQ. J was trimmed by 4 bases and V by 4 bases; bases with no gene match: 6. CDR3 region: CASSPGTGLNQPQHF. DNA of the CDR3: TGCGCCAGCAGCCCCGGGACAGGGCTGAATCAGCCCCAGCATTTT.

The V gene is TRBV18, the J gene TRBJ2-1; 12 nucleotides agree with TRBD2. J lost 0 bases, V lost 3 bases, and 6 bases had no gene match. Germline-derived CDR1 and CDR2 are KGHSH and LQKENI. The CDR3 has 18 amino acids. The CDR3 loop is CASSPTSGSQGSYNEQFF. The CDR3 DNA reads as TGTGCCAGCTCACCGACTAGCGGGAGCCAGGGCTCCTACAATGAGCAGTTCTTC.

The chain links TRBV28 to TRBJ2-5, with a tentative D call TRBD1 (5 bases). CDR3 length: 13 residues. V was cut by 6 bases and J by 4 bases, with 12 bases left in between. Germline V gives CDR1 MDHEN, CDR2 SYDVKM. CDR3 residues: CASRPTVAETQYF. CDR3 DNA: TGTGCCAGCAGACCGACAGTGGCAGAGACCCAGTACTTC.

The CDR3 region has the DNA TGTGCCAGCTCACTTAACGACAGGGGCGGCTACACCTTC. Protein product: CASSLNDRGGYTF. The J gene is TRBJ1-2, the V gene TRBV18; the match to TRBD1 covers 8 bases. Per germline, CDR1 KGHSH and CDR2 LQKENI. The CDR3 runs to 13 residues. After removal of 4 bases from V and 8 bases from J, the junction contained 6 bases not matched to a gene. Looking up the rest from reference TRBV18 and TRBJ1-2 gives the full variable domain: NAGVMQNPRHLVRRRGQEARLRCSPMKGHSHVYWYRQLPEEGLKFMVYLQKENIIDESGMPKERFSAEFPKEGPSILRIQQVVRGDSAAYFCASSLNDRGGYTFGSGTRLTVV.

This chain uses TRBV3-1 (or the pseudogene TRBV3-2) with TRBJ1-2, with D possibly TRBD1 on 6 matching bases. From germline, CDR1 is LGHDT and CDR2 YNNKEL (reference sequence). The V gene lost 8 bases and the J gene lost 5 bases, with 9 bases spanning the gap. The CDR3 is 11 amino acids. CDR3 in amino acids: CASWGQYGYTF. In DNA form, the CDR3 reads TGTGCCAGCTGGGGGCAATATGGCTACACCTTC.

This chain links TRBV29-1 with TRBJ1-2; TRBD1 might be the D (6 bases). Germline CDR1 reads SQVTM; CDR2 reads ANQGSEA. V shed 7 bases and J shed 5 bases, with 17 bases lying between them. The CDR3 consists of 13 residues. CDR3 residues: CSAVPRDTYGYTF. In DNA form, the CDR3 reads TGCAGCGCTGTCCCACGGGACACTTATGGCTACACCTTC.

The gene calls are TRBV27 and TRBJ2-2, with D maybe TRBD2 (5 bases). CDR1 and CDR2 from the germline V gene are MNHEY and SMNVEV (reference sequence). The CDR3 has 13 amino acids. V lost 4 bases, J lost 9 bases, and 12 bases lay in between. The CDR3 protein is CASSSDWGRELFF. The DNA for the CDR3 is TGTGCCAGCAGTTCGGACTGGGGTAGGGAGCTGTTTTTT.

The chain employs TRBV7-9 and TRBJ1-1; D is ambiguous. The CDR3 sequence is 13 residues long. V was shortened by 5 bases and J by 7 bases, with 14 bases between the two germline ends. CDR1 and CDR2 (germline): SEHNR, FQNEAQ (reference sequence). The CDR3 sequence: CASSKADGHEAFF. CDR3 nucleotide sequence: TGTGCCAGCAGCAAAGCCGATGGCCATGAAGCTTTCTTT.

V usage is TRBV20-1 and J usage is TRBJ2-1; 10 bases align to TRBD2. Germline V lookup: CDR1 DFQATT, CDR2 SNEGSKA (reference sequence). V was pared by 3 bases and J by 8 bases, with 4 bases of the junction left unmatched. The CDR3 is 13 amino acids. As DNA, the CDR3 is TGCAGTGCTAGTCTAGCGGGAGTCTATGAGCAGTTCTTC. This gives the protein CSASLAGVYEQFF.

The genes are TRBV19 and TRBJ2-7, with 7 bases aligning to TRBD1. Germline CDR1 reads LNHDA; CDR2 reads SQIVND (reference sequence). The CDR3 is 14 residues long. The V segment lost 6 bases and the J segment 2 bases; nucleotides outside the gene matches: 7. CDR3 protein: CASSDRDEPYEQYF. The CDR3 nucleotides read TGTGCCAGTAGCGACAGGGACGAACCCTACGAGCAGTACTTC.

This clone was observed a single time. This chain joins TRBV2 and TRBJ2-7, with a tentative D call TRBD1 (6 bases). V was shortened by 11 bases and J by 3 bases, with 20 bases between the two germline ends. There are 14 residues in the CDR3. Germline values: CDR1 SNHLY, CDR2 FYNNEI. The CDR3 DNA is TGTGCCGGGAACAGGGAAGGGGTGGGCTACGAGCAGTACTTC. Protein sequence: CAGNREGVGYEQYF.

The chain joins TRBV30 to TRBJ2-5; a possible D gene is TRBD1 (6 bases). From germline, CDR1 is GTSNPN and CDR2 SVGIG (reference sequence). The CDR3 consists of 17 residues. Deletions cut 2 bases from V and 2 bases from J, with 21 bases between. The CDR3 reads CAWSLLLVRTAQETQYF. The CDR3 DNA follows: TGTGCCTGGAGTCTTCTTTTGGTCAGGACAGCACAAGAGACCCAGTACTTC.

The rearrangement joins TRBV19 to TRBJ2-2, with 9 positions matching TRBD1. In germline, CDR1 is LNHDA, CDR2 SQIVND (reference sequence). The CDR3 covers 15 residues. V lost 5 bases, J lost 6 bases, and 7 bases stayed unmatched. CDR3 residues: CASSSGQGNPGELFF. CDR3 sequence (DNA): TGTGCCAGTAGTTCGGGACAGGGCAACCCCGGGGAGCTGTTTTTT.

The chain links TRBV7-7 to TRBJ2-5; 12 bases fit TRBD2. Trimming at V came to 4 bases and at J to 5 bases, leaving 14 bases not matched to a gene. This CDR3 contains 18 residues. The germline CDR1 and CDR2 sequences are SSHAT and FNYEAQ (reference sequence). CDR3 amino acids: CASSSNPLAGGLEETQYF. The CDR3 DNA is TGTGCCAGCAGCTCCAACCCGCTAGCGGGAGGGTTGGAGGAGACCCAGTACTTC.